This record looks at one T cell receptor (beta chain) sequence and its context. The data stem from a study of blood T cell repertoires in COVID-19. Study-wide background: Sites across the United States, Italy and Spain contributed samples from acute and convalescent COVID-19. PBMCs, B-cell-depleted T cells, or T cells provided the cDNA or gDNA that made up the material.

In the authors' methods: Reference gene primers were amplified, and this amplification served to estimate nucleated cell counts. The repertoire was sequenced with immunoSEQ multiplex PCR; TCRdb's copy has only in-frame clones and lacks some. V, J and clone size are those of that table, while D and trimming were read from the DNA. The table lists around 260,000 clones, 88% of them singletons. The CDR3 consists of 13 residues. With 5 bases removed from V and 4 bases from J, the gap between germline ends came to 9 bases. Sequencing used peripheral blood. This TCR was recovered from a human donor in a cohort sampled during active COVID-19. The V call is TRBV12-3 or TRBV12-4, the J call TRBJ2-1, with D unclear. The CDR3, as DNA: TGTGCCAGCAGTCCTCCCCTTTACAATGAGCAGTTCTTC. Protein product: CASSPPLYNEQFF.